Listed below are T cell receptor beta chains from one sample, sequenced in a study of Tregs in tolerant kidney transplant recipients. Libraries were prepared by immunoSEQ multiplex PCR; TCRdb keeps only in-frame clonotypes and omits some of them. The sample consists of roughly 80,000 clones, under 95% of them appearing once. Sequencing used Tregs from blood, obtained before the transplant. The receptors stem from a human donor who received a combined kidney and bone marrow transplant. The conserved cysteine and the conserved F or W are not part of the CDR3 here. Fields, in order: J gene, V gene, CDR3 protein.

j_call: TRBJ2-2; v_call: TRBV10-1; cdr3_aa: ASGDSGGTIGELF
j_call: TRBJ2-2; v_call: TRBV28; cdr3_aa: ASSFEWQGGPGTGELF
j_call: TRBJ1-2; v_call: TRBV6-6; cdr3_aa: ASSRTGLNYGYT
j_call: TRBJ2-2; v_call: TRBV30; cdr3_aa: AWIWNTGELF
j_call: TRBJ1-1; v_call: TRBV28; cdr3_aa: ASSLYLGDRDLNTEAF
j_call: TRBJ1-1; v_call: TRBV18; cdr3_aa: ASSPSRDGTEAF
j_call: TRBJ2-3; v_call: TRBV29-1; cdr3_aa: SVGSPDTQY
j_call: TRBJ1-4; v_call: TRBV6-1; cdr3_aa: ASSEGGREKLF
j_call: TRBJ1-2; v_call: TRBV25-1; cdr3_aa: ASSPHRTGYMGLYGYT
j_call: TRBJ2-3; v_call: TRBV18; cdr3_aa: ASSPVADSSATQY
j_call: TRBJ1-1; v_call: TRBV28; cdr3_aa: ASSSSHGTGMNTEAF
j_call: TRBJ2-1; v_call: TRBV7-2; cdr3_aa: ASRELAGVDEQF
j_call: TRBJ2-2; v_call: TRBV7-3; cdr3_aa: ASTLAGGAGELF
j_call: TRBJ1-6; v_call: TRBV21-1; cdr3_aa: ASSKAGGNSPLH
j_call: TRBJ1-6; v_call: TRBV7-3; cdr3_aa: ASSLRQANSPLH
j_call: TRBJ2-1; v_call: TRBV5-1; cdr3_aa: ASSAGIPSPRSYNEQF
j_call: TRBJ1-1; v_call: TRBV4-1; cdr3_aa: ASRRGIGLNTEAF
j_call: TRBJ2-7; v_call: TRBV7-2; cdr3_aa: ASRSGQGNYEQY
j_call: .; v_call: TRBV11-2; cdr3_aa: ASTPGRVPSEQY
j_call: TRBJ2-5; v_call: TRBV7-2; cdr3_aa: ASSLTGQAWETQY
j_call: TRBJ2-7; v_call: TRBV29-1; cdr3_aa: SVGGGTGVSYEQY